Presented here are 24 T cell receptor beta chains from one specimen sequenced in a study of T-cell reconstitution after alpha-beta-depleted transplantation in children. Unique molecular identifiers were used in preparing the TCRbeta library. One entry per CDR3 protein results from TCRdb running MiXCR on the PCR reads. The data hold around 400,000 distinct CDR3 sequences, with roughly 11% observed a single time. Sequenced material: PBMCs from the stem cell graft donor, taken from the stem cell graft. These receptors were collected from a human donor who donated a stem cell graft to a child with acute myeloid leukemia.

This clonotype was seen at least ten times. The rearrangement joins TRBV4-3 to TRBJ2-2, with TRBD1 identical over 8 bases. The CDR3 has 17 amino acids. Looked up from germline, CDR1 is LGHNA and CDR2 is YSLEER. Trimming cost V 0 bases and J 1 base; bases outside gene matches: 4. The CDR3 region has the DNA TGCGCCAGCAGCCAAGAAGACAGGGGAAGGAACACCGGGGAGCTGTTTTTT. The encoded protein is CASSQEDRGRNTGELFF.

The chain uses TRBV7-9 and TRBJ1-1; D unclear. V gave up 4 bases and J gave up 2 bases, with 8 bases separating them. This CDR3 is 13 amino acids long. CDR1 and CDR2 (germline): SEHNR, FQNEAQ (reference sequence). The CDR3 protein is CASSSNVNTEAFF. The CDR3 DNA reads TGTGCCAGCAGCTCAAATGTAAACACTGAAGCTTTCTTT.

A remark on this clonotype: One junction end does not reproduce the germline sequence, and a read error may be involved. The chain employs TRBV7-2 and TRBJ2-1; D unclear. This CDR3 comprises 12 residues. Germline V lookup: CDR1 SGHTA, CDR2 FQGNSA. The CDR3 is CVSSLVTSEQFF. The CDR3 DNA is TGTGTCAGCAGCTTAGTTACCTCTGAGCAGTTCTTC. Full variable domain (remainder filled in from reference TRBV7-2 and TRBJ2-1): GAGVSQSPSNKVTEKGKDVELRCDPISGHTALYWYRQSLGQGLEFLIYFQGNSAPDKSGLPSDRFSAERTGGSVSTLTIQRTQQEDSAVYLCVSSLVTSEQFFGPGTRLTVL.

The V gene is TRBV5-1, the J gene TRBJ2-7, with D possibly being TRBD1 or TRBD2 (5 bases each). V lost 1 base and J 2 bases, leaving 10 bases between the germline ends. Germline V gene data show CDR1 as SGHRS and CDR2 as YFSETQ. CDR3 size: 14 residues. CDR3 loop: CASSLLGETYEQYF. The CDR3 DNA follows: TGCGCCAGCAGCTTGCTGGGGGAGACCTACGAGCAGTACTTC.

Many counts were recorded for this clonotype. In DNA, the CDR3 is TGTGCCAGCAGCCAAGGGGCAGACACAGATACGCAGTATTTT. As protein: CASSQGADTDTQYF. The rearrangement joins TRBV3-1 to TRBJ2-3; D remains unclear. The germline gives CDR1 LGHDT, CDR2 YNNKEL (reference sequence). V lost 1 base to trimming and J lost 2 bases, with 7 bases between them. The CDR3 is made up of 14 amino acids.

The chain carries TRBV4-2 and TRBJ2-7; D might be TRBD2 (5 bases). V was trimmed by 2 bases and J by 5 bases, leaving 13 bases between them. Germline CDR1 is LGHNA and CDR2 is YNFKEQ. The CDR3 is made up of 14 amino acids. The CDR3 nucleotides read TGTGCCAGCAGCCAAACAGAACTAGTACACGAGCAGTACTTC. Protein sequence: CASSQTELVHEQYF.

This rearrangement joins TRBV2 to TRBJ2-4; 10 positions agree with TRBD1. This CDR3 is 16 amino acids long. From germline, CDR1 is SNHLY and CDR2 FYNNEI. V gave up 2 bases and J gave up 5 bases; unmatched junction bases: 6. CDR3 bases: TGTGCCAGCAGTGAACGGGACAGGGGACCCCAAAACATTCAGTACTTC. Translating it yields CASSERDRGPQNIQYF.

V usage is TRBV5-1 and J usage is TRBJ2-3; TRBD2 aligns across 13 bases. J was trimmed by 8 bases and V by 6 bases; bases with no gene match: 9. The CDR3 is 15 residues long. Germline assignment: CDR1 SGHRS and CDR2 YFSETQ. CDR3 residues: CASIGLAGAVGTQYF. The CDR3 DNA reads TGCGCCAGCATCGGACTAGCGGGGGCCGTCGGTACGCAGTATTTT.

This clonotype showed up many times. For the CDR3, the DNA is TGCAGTGCTAGAGATTTGGGGACCAACAATGAGCAGTTCTTC. This gives the protein CSARDLGTNNEQFF. The chain joins TRBV20-1 to TRBJ2-1, with D possibly called TRBD1 or TRBD2 (5 bases each). Germline CDR1 is DFQATT and CDR2 is SNEGSKA (reference sequence). The CDR3 is 14 residues long. The germline V and J ends were trimmed by 0 bases and 5 bases, with 11 bases remaining between them.

This rearrangement joins TRBV7-8 to TRBJ1-4; D is unclear. Germline CDR1 is SGHVS and CDR2 is FQNEAQ. V was shortened by 5 bases and J by 8 bases, with 18 bases between the two germline ends. The CDR3 loop spans 15 amino acids. As DNA, the CDR3 is TGTGCCAGCAGCATAAACGGCCACCTGGCGGAAAAACTGTTTTTT. As protein: CASSINGHLAEKLFF.

There are a few counts of this clonotype. This chain connects TRBV18 to TRBJ2-3; TRBD2 might be the D (7 bases). The CDR3 consists of 16 residues. Germline V gene data show CDR1 as KGHSH and CDR2 as LQKENI. V was pared by 3 bases and J by 4 bases, with 17 bases between. The CDR3 nucleotides are TGTGCCAGCTCACCGCCGGGTCGGGGGGCGGCAGATACGCAGTATTTT. It encodes CASSPPGRGAADTQYF.

In this sample, this clonotype turned up a few times. The V and J genes are TRBV5-5 and TRBJ2-7; possibly TRBD1 for D (6 bases). Trimming left V 7 bases short and J 6 bases short, with 14 bases between. The germline CDR1 and CDR2 sequences are SGHKS and YYEKEE (reference sequence). This CDR3 region has 12 residues. The CDR3 DNA reads TGTGCCAGCGACAGGCTTACGGGCGAGCAGTACTTC. It is translated as CASDRLTGEQYF.

This clonotype was observed a few times. V usage is TRBV12-3 or TRBV12-4 and J usage is TRBJ2-7; D gene uncertain. CDR3 size: 12 residues. V was clipped by 2 bases and J by 6 bases, with 8 bases between them. The CDR3 DNA reads as TGTGCCAGCAGTTTACCGACACTCGAGCAGTACGTC. Translating gives CASSLPTLEQYV.

This clonotype was detected ten times or more. The V call is TRBV3-1, the J call TRBJ2-7, with D possibly TRBD1 on 6 matching bases. V was clipped by 10 bases and J by 5 bases, with 15 bases between them. Germline CDR1 reads LGHDT; CDR2 reads YNNKEL (reference sequence). The CDR3 is 12 residues long. The CDR3 is CATQSRGDEQYF. Written as DNA, the CDR3 is TGTGCCACCCAATCCAGGGGAGACGAGCAGTACTTC.

The V and J genes are TRBV19 and TRBJ2-1; TRBD1 agrees at 11 bases. Germline loops: CDR1 LNHDA, CDR2 SQIVND (reference sequence). The CDR3 consists of 15 residues. Trimming at V came to 4 bases and at J to 8 bases, leaving 7 bases not matched to a gene. The CDR3 DNA sequence: TGTGCCAGTAGTACGGGGACAGGGGGGAGGGATGAGCAGTTCTTC. Residues: CASSTGTGGRDEQFF.

This clonotype was counted ten times or more. The V and J genes are TRBV20-1 and TRBJ2-4, with 9 bases fitting TRBD1. The CDR3 has 13 amino acids. The V segment lost 6 bases and the J segment 5 bases; nucleotides outside the gene matches: 5. CDR1 and CDR2 from the germline V gene are DFQATT and SNEGSKA (reference sequence). CDR3 DNA sequence: TGCAGTGCCGAAGACAGGGGGGAAAACATTCAGTACTTC. Its translation is CSAEDRGENIQYF.

This clonotype was found a few times. This rearrangement joins TRBV20-1 to TRBJ2-5; the D call may be TRBD1 or TRBD2 (6 bases each). The CDR3 has 15 amino acids. The ends were cut back, 1 base at V and 2 bases at J, with 14 bases in the middle. CDR1 is DFQATT and CDR2 is SNEGSKA in the germline V gene (reference sequence). CDR3 nucleotides: TGCAGTGCTAGAGTAAGAGGGGGAGGTCAAGAGACCCAGTACTTC. Translated: CSARVRGGGQETQYF.

This clonotype was seen a few times. The J gene is TRBJ2-2, the V gene TRBV3-1, with no clear D. This CDR3 has 14 amino acids. Germline CDR1 reads LGHDT; CDR2 reads YNNKEL (reference sequence). V lost 5 bases and J lost 4, with 11 bases in between. CDR3 DNA: TGTGCCAGCAGCACCAACGGCGGCACCGGGGAGCTGTTTTTT. Translated, it gives CASSTNGGTGELFF.

This clonotype came up many times. The chain links TRBV29-1 to TRBJ2-1; TRBD2 agrees at 11 bases. The CDR3 has 13 amino acids. Per the germline V gene, CDR1 is SQVTM and CDR2 is ANQGSEA. Trimming took 5 bases from V and 8 from J; bases not matched to a gene: 5. CDR3: CSVTSGRGDEQFF. As DNA, the CDR3 is TGCAGCGTTACTAGCGGGAGAGGTGATGAGCAGTTCTTC.

The rearrangement uses TRBV6-2 or TRBV6-3 and TRBJ2-1; possible D gene TRBD2, 6 bases. Trimming shortened V by 0 bases and J by 9 bases, and 12 bases separated the two germline ends. There are 14 residues in the CDR3. CDR1 MNHEY and CDR2 SVGEGT come from the germline V gene. The CDR3 is CASSYSRLVSEQFF. CDR3 DNA: TGTGCCAGCAGTTACTCGCGACTAGTATCTGAGCAGTTCTTC.

V gene TRBV7-2 combines with J gene TRBJ2-3, with TRBD1 identical over 7 bases. The CDR3 runs to 15 residues. Trimming took 2 bases from V and 1 from J; bases not matched to a gene: 3. Germline values: CDR1 SGHTA, CDR2 FQGNSA. The CDR3 sequence is CASSLTGQRTDTQYF. The CDR3 nucleotides read TGTGCCAGCAGCTTAACGGGACAGCGCACAGATACGCAGTATTTT.

This clonotype was detected only a few times. This chain links TRBV12-3 or TRBV12-4 with TRBJ1-1; D is uncertain. The CDR3 has 12 amino acids. Trimming shortened V by 5 bases and J by 7 bases, and 11 bases separated the two germline ends. The CDR3 is CASSPPLIEAFF. CDR3 nucleotides: TGTGCCAGCAGTCCTCCCCTCATTGAAGCTTTCTTT.

In regard to this clonotype: One end of the junction does not line up with germline, which may come from a read error. The genes are TRBV18 and TRBJ1-1; D is perhaps TRBD1 (5 bases). Germline CDR1 KGHSH, CDR2 LQKENI. The CDR3 spans 13 residues. CDR3 DNA: TGTGCCAGCTCATGGGACCAAAACACTGAAGTTTTCTTT. Translation gives CASSWDQNTEVFF.

CDR3 sequence (DNA): TGTGCCAGCTCACCGCAAGGACCTTCGGACGGCTACACCTTC. It specifies CASSPQGPSDGYTF. This chain links TRBV18 with TRBJ1-2; D gene unclear. Looked up from germline, CDR1 is KGHSH and CDR2 is LQKENI. The CDR3 is 14 residues long. V lost 3 bases to trimming and J lost 8 bases, with 16 bases between them.